This is a list of T cell receptor beta chains from one sample in a study of blood T cell repertoires in COVID-19. Some clones are missing from TCRdb's copy, which holds only in-frame ones; the method was immunoSEQ multiplex PCR. The sample consists of 250,000 to 350,000 clones, about 89% of them appearing once. Sequenced: peripheral blood. The source is a man under 40 with acute or convalescent COVID-19. Each CDR3 is given without its conserved first and last residue. Each record gives: V gene, CDR3 protein.

>TRBV28
ASSRGGTGGHGYT
>TRBV29-1
SVREEKLF
>TRBV18
ASSPGRQDNQPQH
>TRBV3-1/TRBV3-2
ASSLQGAYGYT
>TRBV6-5
ASSWSLGTGTNQQY
>TRBV5-4
ASTSGGGFTQY
>TRBV10-2
ASTSVGNEQF
>TRBV28
ASGRGKHEQY
>TRBV9
ASSDPGLATDTQY
>TRBV6-6
ASIRGQGTEAF
>TRBV2
ASTATGLSTDTQY
>TRBV7-6
ASSLSGTSGGTDTQY
>TRBV27
ASSFLRQTSYNEQF
>TRBV5-1
ASSLATGSKPQH
>TRBV11-2
ASSPLRGGYEQY
>TRBV28
ASSSPGQGADGYT
>TRBV4-2
ASSQDLTYGTSGSQRGELF
>TRBV11-2
ASSALTGRNYGYT
>TRBV12-3/TRBV12-4
ASSLRGEAF
>TRBV28
ASSRGQGRGNQPQH
>TRBV5-1
ASSSEQGYEQY
>TRBV19
ASKPAGPAYEQY
>TRBV6-5
ASSTGPGANVLT
>TRBV4-2
ASSQESNRANTGELF
>TRBV6-2/TRBV6-3
ASSPVGSGVGHIQY
>TRBV6-1
ASSEEQQGLGEKLF
>TRBV11-2
ASSLDRETKQF
>TRBV30
AWSAGTALRPGELF
>TRBV5-1
ASSFGPRQGLGDEQF
>TRBV5-1
ASSRQEADTQY
>TRBV29-1
SVFDSYEQY
>TRBV12-3/TRBV12-4
ASSLGLNEQF
>TRBV30
AWSGGPTPGTDTQY